Presented here are 20 T cell receptor beta chains from one specimen sequenced in a study of blood T cell repertoires in COVID-19. Produced via immunoSEQ multiplex PCR; TCRdb's table is partial and in-frame only. The sample carries roughly 250,000 clones, nearly 85% recorded once. What was sequenced was peripheral blood. The receptors originated from a human donor in a cohort sampled during active COVID-19.

The chain combines TRBV7-8 with TRBJ2-2; D might be TRBD2 (6 bases). CDR1 SGHVS and CDR2 FQNEAQ come from the germline V gene. Trimming removed 4 bases from V and 4 bases from J, with 19 bases in between. The CDR3 length is 17 residues. CDR3 DNA sequence: TGTGCCAGCAGCTCGCCCGGCACTAGGCGGGGCACCGGGGAGCTGTTTTTT. The encoded protein is CASSSPGTRRGTGELFF. The full variable domain, completed using reference TRBV7-8 and TRBJ2-2, is GAGVSQSPRYKVAKRGQDVALRCDPISGHVSLFWYQQALGQGPEFLTYFQNEAQLDKSGLPSDRFFAERPEGSVSTLKIQRTQQEDSAVYLCASSSPGTRRGTGELFFGEGSRLTVL.

V is TRBV6-5 and J is TRBJ1-3; D possibly corresponds to TRBD1 (5 bases). Trimming took 6 bases from V and 1 from J, leaving 13 bases between them. Looked up from germline, CDR1 is MNHEY and CDR2 is SVGAGI. This CDR3 has 15 amino acids. The CDR3 DNA follows: TGTGCCAGCAGCTACGGGGGGAAGTCTGGAAACACCATATATTTT. It codes for CASSYGGKSGNTIYF.

V is TRBV7-2 and J is TRBJ1-2, with 12 bases matching TRBD1. Losses at the gene ends were 1 base for V and 7 bases for J; bases not matched to a gene: 10. Germline loops: CDR1 SGHTA, CDR2 FQGNSA. This CDR3 is 17 amino acids long. CDR3 nucleotides: TGTGCCAGCAGCTTAGGGGGGACAGGGGGCTTATTCGCTGGCTACACCTTC. Protein product: CASSLGGTGGLFAGYTF. Full variable domain (outside the CDR3, taken from reference TRBV7-2 and TRBJ1-2): GAGVSQSPSNKVTEKGKDVELRCDPISGHTALYWYRQSLGQGLEFLIYFQGNSAPDKSGLPSDRFSAERTGGSVSTLTIQRTQQEDSAVYLCASSLGGTGGLFAGYTFGSGTRLTVV.

In regard to this clone: In the same sample, other DNA sequences code for this CDR3. The V call is TRBV15, the J call TRBJ2-7, with a possible D match to TRBD2 (6 bases). Germline values: CDR1 LNHNV, CDR2 YYDKDF (reference sequence). Trimming removed 0 bases from V and 3 bases from J, with 6 bases in between. The CDR3 extends over 13 amino acids. For the CDR3, the DNA is TGTGCCACCAGCAGAGAGGGAGGCTACGAGCAGTACTTC. Protein: CATSREGGYEQYF.

The V call is TRBV7-2, the J call TRBJ1-2; weak D call: TRBD1 (6 bases). Germline lookup yields CDR1 SGHTA and CDR2 FQGNSA. The ends were cut back, 5 bases at V and 2 bases at J, with 12 bases in the middle. The CDR3 spans 14 residues. DNA for the CDR3: TGTGCCAGCAGCCAGGGGAGGGGAAACTATGGCTACACCTTC. It translates to CASSQGRGNYGYTF. The whole variable domain, remainder taken from reference TRBV7-2 and TRBJ1-2, is GAGVSQSPSNKVTEKGKDVELRCDPISGHTALYWYRQSLGQGLEFLIYFQGNSAPDKSGLPSDRFSAERTGGSVSTLTIQRTQQEDSAVYLCASSQGRGNYGYTFGSGTRLTVV.

The chain has TRBV9 and TRBJ2-7; tentatively, D is TRBD1 (5 bases). The germline CDR1 and CDR2 sequences are SGDLS and YYNGEE. V was trimmed by 0 bases and J by 0 bases, leaving 10 bases between them. CDR3 size: 15 residues. CDR3 sequence: CASSVGQGFSYEQYF. Written as DNA, the CDR3 is TGTGCCAGCAGCGTAGGGCAGGGCTTCTCCTACGAGCAGTACTTC. The full variable domain, completed using reference TRBV9 and TRBJ2-7, is DSGVTQTPKHLITATGQRVTLRCSPRSGDLSVYWYQQSLDQGLQFLIQYYNGEERAKGNILERFSAQQFPDLHSELNLSSLELGDSALYFCASSVGQGFSYEQYFGPGTRLTVT.

This clone was observed a handful of times. The same CDR3 also results from other DNA sequences found in this sample. The DNA of the CDR3 is TGCGCCAGCAGCCTCCAAGAGACCCAGTACTTC. Translation gives CASSLQETQYF. This chain links TRBV5-1 with TRBJ2-5, with D hard to call. Trimming removed 4 bases from V and 1 base from J, with 2 bases in between. CDR1 and CDR2 (germline): SGHRS, YFSETQ. The CDR3 loop spans 11 amino acids.

This clone was seen a single time. V usage is TRBV4-1 and J usage is TRBJ2-2, with 15 bases lining up with TRBD2. CDR1 MGHRA and CDR2 YSYEKL come from the germline V gene. This CDR3 is 18 amino acids long. J lost 4 bases, V lost 2 bases, and 5 bases had no gene match. CDR3 sequence: CASSQRTSGRGVTGELFF. The CDR3 coding sequence is TGCGCCAGCAGCCAACGGACTAGCGGGAGGGGAGTCACCGGGGAGCTGTTTTTT.

This clone was seen only once. This chain uses TRBV28 with TRBJ1-3; TRBD1 matches 8 bases. With V trimmed by 5 bases and J by 2 bases, 2 bases remained unmatched. The germline V gene encodes CDR1 MDHEN and CDR2 SYDVKM. This CDR3 is built from 14 residues. The CDR3 loop reads CASSLQGAGNTIYF. CDR3 nucleotide sequence: TGTGCCAGCAGTCTACAGGGGGCTGGAAACACCATATATTTT.

This clone was counted at least ten times. This chain links TRBV10-3 with TRBJ2-3; D uncertain. Germline CDR1 reads ENHRY; CDR2 reads SYGVKD. V lost 6 bases, J lost 3 bases, and 25 bases lay in between. The length of the CDR3 is 18 residues. The CDR3 DNA follows: TGTGCCATCAGAAAGACTCTGTTAGACTCTCAAAAGACAGATACGCAGTATTTT. It translates to CAIRKTLLDSQKTDTQYF.

J is TRBJ1-4 and V is TRBV12-3 or TRBV12-4; D uncertain. The CDR3 is made up of 12 amino acids. Trimming stripped 9 bases from V and 8 bases from J, with 13 bases between. CDR3 sequence (DNA): TGTGCCAGTAGCAACCTTAGAGAAAAACTGTTTTTT. Amino acid sequence: CASSNLREKLFF.

The V call is TRBV3-1 (or the pseudogene TRBV3-2), the J call TRBJ1-1, with TRBD1 as a possible D gene (5 bases). The germline V gene encodes CDR1 LGHDT and CDR2 YNNKEL (reference sequence). There are 15 residues in the CDR3. Between the trimmed V and J ends, which lost 1 base and 4 bases, there was a span of 13 bases. The CDR3 coding sequence is TGTGCCAGCAGCCAAGTCGGGGGGAAAGGCACTGAAGCTTTCTTT. This gives the protein CASSQVGGKGTEAFF.

This clone was found once. The genes are TRBV7-3 and TRBJ1-5; D gene unclear. Germline CDR1 is SGHTA and CDR2 is FQGTGA. The V end lost 1 base, the J end lost 5 bases, and 6 bases lay between the germline ends. There are 13 residues in the CDR3. The CDR3 DNA follows: TGTGCCAGCAGCTTAAACTCTGATCAGCCCCAGCATTTT. It yields the protein CASSLNSDQPQHF.

V usage is TRBV19 and J usage is TRBJ1-2; 8 positions match TRBD1. The CDR3 is 14 residues long. CDR1 LNHDA and CDR2 SQIVND come from the germline V gene (reference sequence). V lost 8 bases, J lost 0 bases, and 5 bases stayed unmatched. Here the CDR3 reads CASATGGANYGYTF. The DNA for the CDR3 is TGTGCCAGTGCCACAGGGGGTGCTAACTATGGCTACACCTTC.

The rearrangement links TRBV4-2 to TRBJ2-3; 12 bases agree with TRBD2. CDR1 LGHNA and CDR2 YNFKEQ come from the germline V gene. Unmatched junction bases numbered 10, after V lost 4 bases and J lost 8 bases. The CDR3 covers 16 residues. In DNA form, the CDR3 reads TGTGCCAGCAGCCCAACGACTAGCGGGAGAGCTGGTACGCAGTATTTT. This gives the protein CASSPTTSGRAGTQYF.

The rearrangement links TRBV9 to TRBJ2-7, with TRBD2 as a possible D gene (5 bases). The CDR3 contains 15 residues. The V gene lost 5 bases and the J gene lost 2 bases, with 17 bases spanning the gap. The germline V gene encodes CDR1 SGDLS and CDR2 YYNGEE. The chain's CDR3 is CASSLRSSGPYEQYF. DNA of the CDR3: TGTGCCAGCAGTCTAAGGTCCAGCGGCCCCTACGAGCAGTACTTC.

Written as DNA, the CDR3 is TGTGCCAGAAGCGCCGGGAGCAGCTCCTATAATTCACCCCTCCACTTT. Its protein product is CARSAGSSSYNSPLHF. This chain joins TRBV5-3 and TRBJ1-6; D uncertain. TRBV5-3 qualifies as an ORF whose function is uncertain. The CDR3 covers 16 residues. Deletions cut 4 bases from V and 0 bases from J, with 11 bases between.

This chain connects TRBV5-1 to TRBJ1-1; D ambiguous. The CDR3 has 15 residues. Trimming stripped 4 bases from V and 0 bases from J, with 13 bases between. Germline CDR1 SGHRS, CDR2 YFSETQ. The CDR3 loop is CASSRSPVMNTEAFF. The CDR3 coding sequence is TGCGCCAGCAGCCGTTCGCCGGTCATGAACACTGAAGCTTTCTTT.

This chain links TRBV4-1 with TRBJ2-1, with 7 positions matching TRBD2. The V segment lost 0 bases and the J segment 3 bases; nucleotides outside the gene matches: 8. CDR1 MGHRA and CDR2 YSYEKL come from the germline V gene. The CDR3 covers 17 residues. The CDR3 sequence is CASSQEIGRGLYNEQFF. The CDR3 coding sequence is TGCGCCAGCAGCCAAGAGATAGGGAGGGGACTCTACAATGAGCAGTTCTTC.

This chain links TRBV20-1 with TRBJ2-7; D is ambiguous. Germline V gene lookup returns CDR1 DFQATT and CDR2 SNEGSKA (reference sequence). The CDR3 consists of 12 residues. Trimming left V 3 bases short and J 5 bases short, with 11 bases between. The CDR3 here is CSASVSGDEQYF. In nucleotides, the CDR3 is TGCAGTGCTAGTGTAAGTGGAGACGAGCAGTACTTC.